This entry is about one TCR beta chain. Antigen specificity is unknown. Separate cDNA molecules each had unique molecular identifiers attached to them. TCRdb recomputed calls from the 5' RACE reads with MiXCR, one row per CDR3 protein. The repertoire holds more than 95,000 distinct CDR3 sequences, with 8% to 13% as singletons. This CDR3 is 18 amino acids long. V trimming: 1 base; J trimming: 1 base; junction bases outside the gene matches: 5. Germline assignment: CDR1 SGHTA and CDR2 FQGNSA. This sample is part of a study of early T cells in non-severe SARS-CoV-2 infection. Background on the study: Sequencing targeted bulk RNA from unsorted whole blood, leaving chains unpaired.

Study-wide results and caveats: Clonotype matching in VDJdb favored anti-spike CD8 responses and did not capture private and CD4 specificities.

The material sequenced was whole blood, taken at baseline. This clonotype originated in an adult who was a healthcare worker with PCR-confirmed SARS-CoV-2 infection or an uninfected control (not recorded which). This chain links TRBV7-2 with TRBJ2-4; 12 bases fit TRBD2. The CDR3: CASSLGLAGVGAKNIQYF. DNA of the CDR3: TGTGCCAGCAGCTTAGGACTAGCGGGGGTAGGCGCCAAAAACATTCAGTACTTC.